This TCR beta chain is from a study of CXCR3-negative and CXCR3-positive naive CD8 T cells. 5' RACE that incorporated UMI labels was used to prepare the TRB cDNA libraries. From its re-call of the 5' RACE reads, TCRdb lists each CDR3 protein once, without DNA. The sample totals tens of thousands of distinct CDR3 sequences. The CDR3 is 13 amino acids. Germline CDR1 reads LNHDA; CDR2 reads SQIVND (reference sequence). J is TRBJ2-1 and V is TRBV19. Specimen: naive CXCR3- CD8+ T cells from blood. The sample's subset: CD45RO-CCR7+CD27+CD95- naive CD8+ T cells lacking CXCR3 (TNR3-). The TCR comes from a human donor in good health. Some clones in this sample may be carry-over from other donors' samples. The CDR3: CASSGVSYNEQFF.